This is a list of T cell receptor beta chains from one sample in a study of cytomegalovirus exposure and HLA in healthy donors. Produced via immunoSEQ multiplex PCR; TCRdb's table is partial and in-frame only. The listing contains roughly 75,000 clones. Sequencing was carried out using PBMCs. These receptors originate from a boy aged 10-17 years in good health and CMV-seronegative. CDR3s include the opening cysteine and the closing phenylalanine or tryptophan. A D gene is named only where the DNA matches it firmly.

d_gene: NA
j_gene: TRBJ2-1
v_gene: TRBV29-1
CDR3nt: TGCAGCGTTGACTTGAACGCGGGTAGCTCCGACAATGAGCAGTTCTTC
CDR3aa: CSVDLNAGSSDNEQFF

d_gene: NA
j_gene: TRBJ1-4
v_gene: TRBV9
CDR3nt: TGTGCCAGCAGCGTATCCCCCGTGACGGGAAAACTGTTTTTT
CDR3aa: CASSVSPVTGKLFF

d_gene: TRBD2
j_gene: TRBJ2-7
v_gene: TRBV15
CDR3nt: TGTGCCACCAGCCCTTCTAGGGGGACTAGCGTGAACGAGCAGTCCTTC
CDR3aa: CATSPSRGTSVNEQSF

d_gene: TRBD1
j_gene: TRBJ1-1
v_gene: TRBV9
CDR3nt: TGTGCCAGCAGCCCAGGACAGGGAAACACTGAAGCTTTCTTT
CDR3aa: CASSPGQGNTEAFF

d_gene: TRBD1
j_gene: TRBJ1-4
v_gene: TRBV15
CDR3nt: TGTGCCACCAGCAAGGGACAGGGGACGAATGAAAAACTGTTTTTT
CDR3aa: CATSKGQGTNEKLFF

d_gene: NA
j_gene: TRBJ1-4
v_gene: TRBV19
CDR3nt: TGTGCCAGTAGTTCCCGCGACAGAACGGAAAAACTGTTTTTT
CDR3aa: CASSSRDRTEKLFF

d_gene: NA
j_gene: TRBJ2-3
v_gene: TRBV5-5
CDR3nt: TGTGCCAGCAGCAAAGGAAACAGGGGCACAGATACGCAGTATTTT
CDR3aa: CASSKGNRGTDTQYF

d_gene: NA
j_gene: TRBJ1-5
v_gene: TRBV6-5
CDR3nt: TGTGCCAGCAGCACACAGGCCAATCAGCCCCAGCATTTT
CDR3aa: CASSTQANQPQHF

d_gene: NA
j_gene: TRBJ1-1
v_gene: TRBV9
CDR3nt: TGTGCCAGCAGTAAGGCGGCCTCGAACACTGAAGCTTTCTTT
CDR3aa: CASSKAASNTEAFF

d_gene: TRBD1
j_gene: TRBJ1-2
v_gene: TRBV5-6
CDR3nt: TGTGCCAGCAGCTTGGGACAGGGGAGTAGCTACACCTTC
CDR3aa: CASSLGQGSSYTF

d_gene: NA
j_gene: TRBJ1-5
v_gene: TRBV6-5
CDR3nt: TGTGCCAGCAGTTATCGACAGGCCAATCAGCCCCAGCATTTT
CDR3aa: CASSYRQANQPQHF

d_gene: NA
j_gene: TRBJ2-7
v_gene: TRBV6-5
CDR3nt: TGTGCCAGCAGTTACACCGCCGACTACGAGCAGTACTTC
CDR3aa: CASSYTADYEQYF

d_gene: NA
j_gene: TRBJ2-3
v_gene: TRBV7-2
CDR3nt: TGTGCCAGCAGCTTCTTTAGCCGTCATACGCAGTATTTT
CDR3aa: CASSFFSRHTQYF

d_gene: TRBD2
j_gene: TRBJ2-2
v_gene: TRBV30
CDR3nt: TGTGCCTGGAGTGTAGCGGGAGGCACCGGGGAGCTGTTTTTT
CDR3aa: CAWSVAGGTGELFF

d_gene: TRBD2
j_gene: TRBJ2-7
v_gene: TRBV6-5
CDR3nt: TGTGCCAGCAGTCCAGTAGGCGGGAGTCTCTACGAGCAGTACTTC
CDR3aa: CASSPVGGSLYEQYF

d_gene: TRBD1
j_gene: TRBJ1-2
v_gene: TRBV11-2
CDR3nt: TGTGCCAGCAGCTATGGGACAGGGGGTGTGGATGGCTACACCTTC
CDR3aa: CASSYGTGGVDGYTF

d_gene: NA
j_gene: TRBJ2-1
v_gene: TRBV18
CDR3nt: TGTGCCAGCTCACCACCGAGGTACAATGAGCAGTTCTTC
CDR3aa: CASSPPRYNEQFF

d_gene: NA
j_gene: TRBJ2-7
v_gene: TRBV6-6
CDR3nt: TGTGCCAGCAGTTATCGGAGCGGCGGCTACGAGCAGTACTTC
CDR3aa: CASSYRSGGYEQYF